The clone carrying this T cell receptor (beta chain) is medium-sized (0.01 to 0.1%) in the sample. The antigen remains unidentified. The data are from a study of T-cell reconstitution after alpha-beta-depleted transplantation in children. General study findings and limits: T-cell numbers and diversity one year post-transplant derived largely from freshly generated T cells.

TCRbeta library preparation incorporated unique molecular identifiers. TCRdb re-derived calls from the PCR reads in MiXCR, one entry per CDR3 protein. This table holds several thousand distinct CDR3 sequences, about 15% found once. CDR1 is LNHNV and CDR2 is YYDKDF in the germline V gene (reference sequence). Losses at the gene ends were 0 bases for V and 5 bases for J; bases not matched to a gene: 6. The CDR3 sequence is 15 residues long. The origin of this receptor is a boy aged 5-17 years with acute lymphoblastic leukemia, due to receive a stem cell transplant. The chain carries TRBV15 and TRBJ2-5; TRBD2 agrees at 7 bases. The material sequenced was PBMCs, taken before TCRalphabeta/CD19-depleted stem cell transplant. Written as DNA, the CDR3 is TGTGCCACCAGCAGAGATCGATCTAGCGGTGAGACCCAGTACTTC. This encodes CATSRDRSSGETQYF.